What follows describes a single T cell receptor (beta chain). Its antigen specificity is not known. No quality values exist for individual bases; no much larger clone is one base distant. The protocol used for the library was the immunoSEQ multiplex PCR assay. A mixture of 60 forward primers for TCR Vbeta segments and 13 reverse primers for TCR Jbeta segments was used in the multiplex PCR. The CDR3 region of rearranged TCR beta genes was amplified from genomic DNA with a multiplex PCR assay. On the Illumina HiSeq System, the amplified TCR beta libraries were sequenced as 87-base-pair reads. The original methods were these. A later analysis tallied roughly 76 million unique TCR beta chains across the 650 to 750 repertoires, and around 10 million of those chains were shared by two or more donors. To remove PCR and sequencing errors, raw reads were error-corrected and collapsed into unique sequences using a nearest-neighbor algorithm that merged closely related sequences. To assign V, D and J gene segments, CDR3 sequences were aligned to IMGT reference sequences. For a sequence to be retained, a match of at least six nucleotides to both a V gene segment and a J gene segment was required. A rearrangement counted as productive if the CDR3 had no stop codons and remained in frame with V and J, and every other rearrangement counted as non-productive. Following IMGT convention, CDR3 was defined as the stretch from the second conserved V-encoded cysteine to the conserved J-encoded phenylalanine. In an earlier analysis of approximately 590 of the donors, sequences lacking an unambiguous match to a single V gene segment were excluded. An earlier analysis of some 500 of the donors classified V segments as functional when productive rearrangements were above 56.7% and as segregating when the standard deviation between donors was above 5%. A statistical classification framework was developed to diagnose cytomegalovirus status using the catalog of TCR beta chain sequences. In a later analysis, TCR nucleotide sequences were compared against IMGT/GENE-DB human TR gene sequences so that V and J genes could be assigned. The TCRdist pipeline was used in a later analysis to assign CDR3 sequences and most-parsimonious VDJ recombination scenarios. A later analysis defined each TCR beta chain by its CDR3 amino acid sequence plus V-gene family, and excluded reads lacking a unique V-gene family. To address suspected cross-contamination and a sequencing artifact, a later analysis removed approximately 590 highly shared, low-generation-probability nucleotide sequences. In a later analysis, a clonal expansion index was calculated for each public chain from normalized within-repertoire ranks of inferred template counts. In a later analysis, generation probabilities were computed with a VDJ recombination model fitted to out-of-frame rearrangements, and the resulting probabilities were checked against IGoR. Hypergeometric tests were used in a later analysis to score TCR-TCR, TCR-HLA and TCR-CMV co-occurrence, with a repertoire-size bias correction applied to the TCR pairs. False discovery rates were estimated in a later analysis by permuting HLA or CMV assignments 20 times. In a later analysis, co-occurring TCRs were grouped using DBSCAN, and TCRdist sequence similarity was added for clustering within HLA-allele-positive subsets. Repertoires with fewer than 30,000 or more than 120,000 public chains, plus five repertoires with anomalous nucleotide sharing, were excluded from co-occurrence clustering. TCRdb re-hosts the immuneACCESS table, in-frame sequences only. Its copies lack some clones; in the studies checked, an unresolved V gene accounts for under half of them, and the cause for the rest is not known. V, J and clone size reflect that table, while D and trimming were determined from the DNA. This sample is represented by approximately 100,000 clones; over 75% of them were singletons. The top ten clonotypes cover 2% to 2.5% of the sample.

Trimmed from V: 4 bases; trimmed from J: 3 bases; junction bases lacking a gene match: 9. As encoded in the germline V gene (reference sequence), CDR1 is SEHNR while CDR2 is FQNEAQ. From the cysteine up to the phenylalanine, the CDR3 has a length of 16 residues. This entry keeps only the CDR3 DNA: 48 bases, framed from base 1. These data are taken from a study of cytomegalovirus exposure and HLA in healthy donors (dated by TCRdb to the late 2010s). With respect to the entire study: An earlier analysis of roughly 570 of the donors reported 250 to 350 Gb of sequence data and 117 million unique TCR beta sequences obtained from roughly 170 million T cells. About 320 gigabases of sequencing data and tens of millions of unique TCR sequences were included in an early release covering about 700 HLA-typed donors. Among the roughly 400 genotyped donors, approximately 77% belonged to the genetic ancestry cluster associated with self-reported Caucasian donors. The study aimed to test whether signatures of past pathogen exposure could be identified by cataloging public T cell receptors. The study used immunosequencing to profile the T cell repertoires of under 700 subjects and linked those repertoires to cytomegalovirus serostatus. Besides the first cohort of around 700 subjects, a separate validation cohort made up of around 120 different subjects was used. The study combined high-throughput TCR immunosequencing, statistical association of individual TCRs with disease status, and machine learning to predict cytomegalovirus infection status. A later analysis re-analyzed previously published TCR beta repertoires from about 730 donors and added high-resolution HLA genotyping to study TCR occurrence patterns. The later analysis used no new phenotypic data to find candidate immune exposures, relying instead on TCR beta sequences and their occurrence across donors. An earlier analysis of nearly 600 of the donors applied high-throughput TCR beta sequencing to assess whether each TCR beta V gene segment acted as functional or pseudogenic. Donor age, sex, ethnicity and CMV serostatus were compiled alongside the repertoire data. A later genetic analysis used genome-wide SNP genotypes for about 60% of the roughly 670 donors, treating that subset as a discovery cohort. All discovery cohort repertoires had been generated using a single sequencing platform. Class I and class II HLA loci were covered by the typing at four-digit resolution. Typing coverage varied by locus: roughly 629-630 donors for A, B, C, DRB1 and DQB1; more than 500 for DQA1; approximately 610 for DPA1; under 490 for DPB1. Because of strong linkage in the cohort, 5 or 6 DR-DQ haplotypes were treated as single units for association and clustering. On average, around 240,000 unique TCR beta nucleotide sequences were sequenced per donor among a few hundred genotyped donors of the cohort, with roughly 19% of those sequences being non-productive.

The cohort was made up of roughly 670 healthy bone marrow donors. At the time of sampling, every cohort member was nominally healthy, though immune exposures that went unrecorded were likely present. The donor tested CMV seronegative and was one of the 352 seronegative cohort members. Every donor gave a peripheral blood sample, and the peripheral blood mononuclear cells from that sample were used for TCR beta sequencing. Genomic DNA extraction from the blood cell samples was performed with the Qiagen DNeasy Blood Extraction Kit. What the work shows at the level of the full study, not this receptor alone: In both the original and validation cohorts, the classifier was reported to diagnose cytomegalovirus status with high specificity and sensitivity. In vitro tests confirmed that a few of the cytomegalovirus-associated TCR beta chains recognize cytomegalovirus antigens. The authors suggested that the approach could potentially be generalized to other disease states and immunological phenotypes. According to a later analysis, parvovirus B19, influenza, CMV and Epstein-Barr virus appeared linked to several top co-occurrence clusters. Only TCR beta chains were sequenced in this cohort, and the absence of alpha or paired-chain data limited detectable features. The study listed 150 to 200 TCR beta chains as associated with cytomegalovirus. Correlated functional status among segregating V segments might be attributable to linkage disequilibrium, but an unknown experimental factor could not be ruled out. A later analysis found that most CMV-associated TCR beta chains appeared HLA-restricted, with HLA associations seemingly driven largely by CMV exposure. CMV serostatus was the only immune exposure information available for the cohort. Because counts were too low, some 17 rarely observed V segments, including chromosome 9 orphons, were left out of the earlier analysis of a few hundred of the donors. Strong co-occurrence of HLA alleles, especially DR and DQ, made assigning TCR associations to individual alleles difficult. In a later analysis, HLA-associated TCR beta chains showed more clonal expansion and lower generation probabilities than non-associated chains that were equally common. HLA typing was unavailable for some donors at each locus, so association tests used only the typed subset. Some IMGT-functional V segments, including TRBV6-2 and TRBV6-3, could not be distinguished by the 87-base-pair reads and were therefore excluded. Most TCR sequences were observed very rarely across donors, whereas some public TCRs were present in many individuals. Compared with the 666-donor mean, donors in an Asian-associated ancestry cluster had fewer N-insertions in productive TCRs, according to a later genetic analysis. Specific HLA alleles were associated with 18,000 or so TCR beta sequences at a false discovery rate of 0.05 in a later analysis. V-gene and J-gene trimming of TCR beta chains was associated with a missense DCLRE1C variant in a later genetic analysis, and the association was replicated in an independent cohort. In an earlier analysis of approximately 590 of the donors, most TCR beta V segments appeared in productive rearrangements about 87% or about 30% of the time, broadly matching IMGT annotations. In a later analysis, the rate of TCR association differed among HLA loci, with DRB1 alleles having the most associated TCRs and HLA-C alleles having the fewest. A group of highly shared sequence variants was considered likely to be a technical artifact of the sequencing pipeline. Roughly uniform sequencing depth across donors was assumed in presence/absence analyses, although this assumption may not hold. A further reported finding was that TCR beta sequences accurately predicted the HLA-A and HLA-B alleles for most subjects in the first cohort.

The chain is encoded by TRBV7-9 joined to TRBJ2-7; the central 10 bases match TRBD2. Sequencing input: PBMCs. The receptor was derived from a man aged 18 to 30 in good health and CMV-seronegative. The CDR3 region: CASSSTRTSGNYEQYF. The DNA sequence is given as TGTGCCAGCAGCTCAACGCGGACTAGCGGCAACTACGAGCAGTACTTC. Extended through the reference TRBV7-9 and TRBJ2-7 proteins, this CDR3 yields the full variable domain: DTGVSQNPRHKITKRGQNVTFRCDPISEHNRLYWYRQTLGQGPEFLTYFQNEAQLEKSRLLSDRFSAERPKGSFSTLEIQRTEQGDSAMYLCASSSTRTSGNYEQYFGPGTRLTVT.